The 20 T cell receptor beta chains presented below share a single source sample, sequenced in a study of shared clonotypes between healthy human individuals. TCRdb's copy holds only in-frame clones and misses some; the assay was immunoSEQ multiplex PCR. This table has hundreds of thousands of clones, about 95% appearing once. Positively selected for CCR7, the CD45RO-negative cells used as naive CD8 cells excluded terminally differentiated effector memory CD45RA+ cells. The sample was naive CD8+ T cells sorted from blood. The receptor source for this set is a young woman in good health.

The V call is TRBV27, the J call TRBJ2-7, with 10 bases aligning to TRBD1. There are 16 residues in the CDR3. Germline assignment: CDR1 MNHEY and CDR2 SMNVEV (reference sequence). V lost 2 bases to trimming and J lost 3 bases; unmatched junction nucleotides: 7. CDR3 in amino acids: CASSLAVRDRGYEQYF. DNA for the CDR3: TGTGCCAGCAGTTTAGCCGTCCGGGACAGGGGCTACGAGCAGTACTTC.

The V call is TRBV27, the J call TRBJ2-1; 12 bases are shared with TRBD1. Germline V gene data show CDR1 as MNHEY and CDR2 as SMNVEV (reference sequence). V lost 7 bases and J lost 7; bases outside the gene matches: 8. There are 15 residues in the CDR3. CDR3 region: CASTTGTGGKNEQFF. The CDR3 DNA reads TGTGCCAGCACCACCGGGACAGGGGGCAAGAATGAGCAGTTCTTC.

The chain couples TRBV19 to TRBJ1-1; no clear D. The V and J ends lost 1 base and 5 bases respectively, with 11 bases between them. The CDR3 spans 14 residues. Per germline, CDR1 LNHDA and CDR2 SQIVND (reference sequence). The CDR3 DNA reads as TGTGCCAGTAGTATAGTGTCCTATGGAACTGAAGCTTTCTTT. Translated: CASSIVSYGTEAFF.

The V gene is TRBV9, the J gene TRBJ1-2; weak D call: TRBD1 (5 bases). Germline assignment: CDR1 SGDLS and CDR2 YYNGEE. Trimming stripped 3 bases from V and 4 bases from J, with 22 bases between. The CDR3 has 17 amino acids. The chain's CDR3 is CASSGIAGAQKTYGYTF. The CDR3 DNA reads TGTGCCAGCAGCGGTATCGCCGGGGCCCAAAAAACCTATGGCTACACCTTC.

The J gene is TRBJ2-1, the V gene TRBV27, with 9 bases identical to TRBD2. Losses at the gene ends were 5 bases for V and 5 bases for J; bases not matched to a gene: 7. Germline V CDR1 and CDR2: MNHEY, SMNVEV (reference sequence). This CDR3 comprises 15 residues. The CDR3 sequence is CASSILAGVNNEQFF. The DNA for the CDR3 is TGTGCCAGCAGTATTTTAGCGGGGGTTAACAATGAGCAGTTCTTC.

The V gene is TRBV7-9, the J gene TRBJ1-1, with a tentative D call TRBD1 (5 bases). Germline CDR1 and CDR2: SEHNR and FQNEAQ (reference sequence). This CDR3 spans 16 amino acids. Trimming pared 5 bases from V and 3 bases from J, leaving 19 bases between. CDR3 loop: CASSPSGTLLDTEAFF. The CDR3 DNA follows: TGTGCCAGCAGCCCGTCCGGGACTTTATTGGACACTGAAGCTTTCTTT.

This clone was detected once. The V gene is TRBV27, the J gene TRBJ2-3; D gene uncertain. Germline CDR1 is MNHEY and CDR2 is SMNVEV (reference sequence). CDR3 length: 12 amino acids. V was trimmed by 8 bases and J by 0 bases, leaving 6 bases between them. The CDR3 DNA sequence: TGTGCCAGCGGGCGAAGCACAGATACGCAGTATTTT. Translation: CASGRSTDTQYF.

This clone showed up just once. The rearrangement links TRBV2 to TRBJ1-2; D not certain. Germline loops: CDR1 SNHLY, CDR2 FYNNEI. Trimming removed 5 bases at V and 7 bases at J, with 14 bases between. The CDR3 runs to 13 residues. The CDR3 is CASSSPLKSGYTF. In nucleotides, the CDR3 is TGTGCCAGCAGTAGCCCCCTCAAGAGTGGCTACACCTTC.

For the CDR3, the DNA is TGTGCCAGCAGCCCGCGGACCCCTCTCCGCAAGGTTGAAGCTTTCTTT. Encoded protein: CASSPRTPLRKVEAFF. The V gene is TRBV7-2, the J gene TRBJ1-1; D gene uncertain. CDR1 is SGHTA, CDR2 FQGNSA, per germline. The CDR3 is 16 amino acids. V gave up 5 bases and J gave up 7 bases, with 23 bases separating them.

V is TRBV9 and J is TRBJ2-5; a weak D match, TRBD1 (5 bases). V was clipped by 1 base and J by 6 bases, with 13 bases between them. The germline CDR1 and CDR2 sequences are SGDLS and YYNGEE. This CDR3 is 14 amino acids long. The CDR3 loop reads CASSVLDIDQTQYF. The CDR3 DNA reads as TGTGCCAGCAGCGTACTGGACATCGATCAGACCCAGTACTTC.

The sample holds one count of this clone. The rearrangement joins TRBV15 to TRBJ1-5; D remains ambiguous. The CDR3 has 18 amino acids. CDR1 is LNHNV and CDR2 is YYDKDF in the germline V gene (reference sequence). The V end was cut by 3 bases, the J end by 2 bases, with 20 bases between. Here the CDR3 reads CATSRRPPMGVGNQPQHF. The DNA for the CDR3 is TGTGCCACCAGCAGGCGCCCGCCAATGGGTGTTGGCAATCAGCCCCAGCATTTT.

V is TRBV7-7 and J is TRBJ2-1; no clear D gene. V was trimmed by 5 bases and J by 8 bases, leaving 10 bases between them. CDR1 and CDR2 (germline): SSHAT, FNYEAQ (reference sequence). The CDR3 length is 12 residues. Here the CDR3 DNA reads TGTGCCAGCAGCGACGGTAGGCATGAGCAGTTCTTC. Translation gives CASSDGRHEQFF.

CDR3 in DNA: TGTGCCAGCAGTGCGACAGCCGCGGGCTATGGCTACACCTTC. Its protein is CASSATAAGYGYTF. The chain employs TRBV6-1 and TRBJ1-2, with D possibly matching TRBD1 (5 bases). The CDR3 is made up of 14 amino acids. V lost 4 bases to trimming and J lost 4 bases, with 13 bases between them. Looked up from germline, CDR1 is MNHNS and CDR2 is SASEGT.

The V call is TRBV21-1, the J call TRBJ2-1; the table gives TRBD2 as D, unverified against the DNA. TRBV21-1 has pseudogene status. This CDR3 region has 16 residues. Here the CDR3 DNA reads TGTGCCAGCAGCAAAGAAGCGGAGCCCCCCTACAATGAGCAGTTCTTC. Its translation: CASSKEAEPPYNEQFF.

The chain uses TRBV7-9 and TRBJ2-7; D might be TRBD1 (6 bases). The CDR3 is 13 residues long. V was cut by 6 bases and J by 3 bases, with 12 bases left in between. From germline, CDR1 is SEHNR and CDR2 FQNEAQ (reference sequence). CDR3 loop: CASRMGQYYEQYF. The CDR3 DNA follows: TGTGCCAGCAGAATGGGACAATACTACGAGCAGTACTTC. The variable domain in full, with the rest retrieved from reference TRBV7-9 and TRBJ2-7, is DTGVSQNPRHKITKRGQNVTFRCDPISEHNRLYWYRQTLGQGPEFLTYFQNEAQLEKSRLLSDRFSAERPKGSFSTLEIQRTEQGDSAMYLCASRMGQYYEQYFGPGTRLTVT.

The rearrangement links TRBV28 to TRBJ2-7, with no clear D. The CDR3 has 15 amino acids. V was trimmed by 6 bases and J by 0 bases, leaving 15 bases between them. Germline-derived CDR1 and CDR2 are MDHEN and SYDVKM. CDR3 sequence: CASRRLKAYSYEQYF. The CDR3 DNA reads TGTGCCAGCAGACGACTTAAGGCATACTCCTACGAGCAGTACTTC.

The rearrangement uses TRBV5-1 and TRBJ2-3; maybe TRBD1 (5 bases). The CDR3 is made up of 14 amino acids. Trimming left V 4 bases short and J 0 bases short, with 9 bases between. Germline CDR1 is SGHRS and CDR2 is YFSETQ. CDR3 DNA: TGCGCCAGCAGCGACAGCTCTAGCACAGATACGCAGTATTTT. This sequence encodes CASSDSSSTDTQYF.

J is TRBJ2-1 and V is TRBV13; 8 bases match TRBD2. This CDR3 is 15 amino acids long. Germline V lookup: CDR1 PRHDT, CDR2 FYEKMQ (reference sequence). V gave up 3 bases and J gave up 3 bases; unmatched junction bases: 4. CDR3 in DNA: TGTGCCAGCAGCTTCATAGCGGGGATCTACAATGAGCAGTTCTTC. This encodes CASSFIAGIYNEQFF.

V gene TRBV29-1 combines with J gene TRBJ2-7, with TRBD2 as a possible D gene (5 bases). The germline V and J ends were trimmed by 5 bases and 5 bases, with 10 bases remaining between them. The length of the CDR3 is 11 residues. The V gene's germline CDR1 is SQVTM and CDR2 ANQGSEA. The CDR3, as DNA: TGCAGCGTTCAGAGGGCTGACGAGCAGTACTTC. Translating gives CSVQRADEQYF.

CDR3 sequence: CASSFSGGFTEAFF. For the CDR3, the DNA is TGTGCCAGCAGTTTTTCGGGTGGGTTCACTGAAGCTTTCTTT. This chain connects TRBV28 to TRBJ1-1; no reliable D call. This CDR3 contains 14 residues. Per germline, CDR1 MDHEN and CDR2 SYDVKM. V lost 3 bases to trimming and J lost 4 bases, with 12 bases between them. Combining the CDR3 with reference TRBV28 and TRBJ1-1 gives the whole variable domain DVKVTQSSRYLVKRTGEKVFLECVQDMDHENMFWYRQDPGLGLRLIYFSYDVKMKEKGDIPEGYSVSREKKERFSLILESASTNQTSMYLCASSFSGGFTEAFFGQGTRLTVV.